This TCR beta chain comes out of a study of Graves' ophthalmopathy and Graves' hyperthyroidism. Study overall: Prior to any treatment, peripheral blood was collected at the time of initial diagnosis.

Using RNA transcripts, the TCR beta CDR3 regions were amplified. RT-PCR was first run with HTBI primers, then multiplex PCR in a second round. MiXCR, run by TCRdb on the multiplex PCR reads, gives a single entry per CDR3 protein. The repertoire holds about 160,000 distinct CDR3 sequences, around two fifths seen once, with 8% to 9% in the top ten. V was clipped by 8 bases and J by 6 bases, with 20 bases between them. This CDR3 contains 14 residues. CDR1 is MNHNS, CDR2 SASEGT, per germline. Lactation, pregnancy, uncontrolled infections and other autoimmune diseases were all grounds for excluding patients. The authors isolated PBMCs from around 10 ml of fresh peripheral blood.

The chain combines TRBV6-1 with TRBJ2-7, with D perhaps matching TRBD1 or TRBD2 (5 bases each). This receptor was obtained from a man aged 30 to 39 with Graves' ophthalmopathy. The sequenced sample consisted of peripheral blood. The CDR3 sequence is CASSPGTTAPEQYF. CDR3 bases: TGTGCCAGCTCACCAGGGACGACGGCCCCCGAGCAGTACTTC.